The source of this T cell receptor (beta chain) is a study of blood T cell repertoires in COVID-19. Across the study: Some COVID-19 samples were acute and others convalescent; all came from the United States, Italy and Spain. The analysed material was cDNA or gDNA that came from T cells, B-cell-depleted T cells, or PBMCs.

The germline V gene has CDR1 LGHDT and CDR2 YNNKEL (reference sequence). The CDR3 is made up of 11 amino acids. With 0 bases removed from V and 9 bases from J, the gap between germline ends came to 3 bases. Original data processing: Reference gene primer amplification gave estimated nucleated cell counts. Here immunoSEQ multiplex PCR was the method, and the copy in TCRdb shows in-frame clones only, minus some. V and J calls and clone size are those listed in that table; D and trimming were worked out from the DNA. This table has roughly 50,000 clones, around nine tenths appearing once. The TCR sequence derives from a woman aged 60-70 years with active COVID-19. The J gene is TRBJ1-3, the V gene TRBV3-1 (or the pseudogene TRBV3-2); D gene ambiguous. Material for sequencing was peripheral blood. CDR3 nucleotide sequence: TGTGCCAGCAGCCAAGATATCACCATATATTTT. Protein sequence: CASSQDITIYF.